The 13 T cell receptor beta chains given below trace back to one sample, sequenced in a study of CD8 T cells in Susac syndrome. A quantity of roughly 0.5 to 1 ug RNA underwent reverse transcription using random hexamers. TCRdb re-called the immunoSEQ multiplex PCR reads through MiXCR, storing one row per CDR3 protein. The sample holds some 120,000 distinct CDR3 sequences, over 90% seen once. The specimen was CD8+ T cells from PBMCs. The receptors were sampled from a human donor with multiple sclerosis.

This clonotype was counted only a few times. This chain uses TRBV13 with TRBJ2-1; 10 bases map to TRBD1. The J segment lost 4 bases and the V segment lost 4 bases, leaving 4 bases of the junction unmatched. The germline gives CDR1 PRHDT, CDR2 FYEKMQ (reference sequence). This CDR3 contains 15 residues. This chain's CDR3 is CASSSGDRGYNEQFF. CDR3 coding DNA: TGTGCCAGCAGCTCTGGGGACAGGGGTTACAATGAGCAGTTCTTC.

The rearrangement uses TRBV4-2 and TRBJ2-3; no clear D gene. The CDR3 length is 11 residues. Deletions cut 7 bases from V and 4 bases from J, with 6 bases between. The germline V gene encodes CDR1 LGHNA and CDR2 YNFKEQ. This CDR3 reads CASKRADTQYF. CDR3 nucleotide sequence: TGTGCCAGCAAAAGGGCAGATACGCAGTATTTT.

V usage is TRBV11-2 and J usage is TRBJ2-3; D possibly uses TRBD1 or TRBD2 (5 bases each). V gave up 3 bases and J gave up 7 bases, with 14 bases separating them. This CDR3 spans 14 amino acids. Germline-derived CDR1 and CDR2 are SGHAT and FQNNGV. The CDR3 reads CASSFLRDPNTQYF. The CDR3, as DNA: TGTGCCAGCAGCTTCTTGAGGGACCCCAATACGCAGTATTTT.

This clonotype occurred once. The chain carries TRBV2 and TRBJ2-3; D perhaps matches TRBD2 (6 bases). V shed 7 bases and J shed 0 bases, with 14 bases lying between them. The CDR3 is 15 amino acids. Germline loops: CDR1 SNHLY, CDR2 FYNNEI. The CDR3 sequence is CASNRLETSTDTQYF. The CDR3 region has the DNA TGTGCCAGCAACCGACTAGAGACTAGCACAGATACGCAGTATTTT.

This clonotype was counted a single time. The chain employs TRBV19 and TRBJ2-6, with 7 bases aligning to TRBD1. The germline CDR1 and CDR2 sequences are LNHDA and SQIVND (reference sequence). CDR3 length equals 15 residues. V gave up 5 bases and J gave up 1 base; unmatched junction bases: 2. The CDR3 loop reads CASSPGQSGANVLTF. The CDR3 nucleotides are TGTGCCAGTAGTCCGGGACAGTCTGGGGCCAACGTCCTGACTTTC.

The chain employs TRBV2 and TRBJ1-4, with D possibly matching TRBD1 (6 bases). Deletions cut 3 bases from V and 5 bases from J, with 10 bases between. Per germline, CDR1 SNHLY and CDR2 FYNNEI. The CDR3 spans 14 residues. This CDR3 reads CASSEGHPNEKLFF. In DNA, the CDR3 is TGTGCCAGCAGTGAGGGACATCCAAATGAAAAACTGTTTTTT.

The CDR3 DNA is TGCGCCAGCAGCTTGGCCGTAATGGGGACTGAAGCTTTCTTT. This encodes CASSLAVMGTEAFF. The chain links TRBV5-1 to TRBJ1-1, with D uncertain. This CDR3 spans 14 amino acids. Germline V gene sequence: CDR1 SGHRS, CDR2 YFSETQ. Trimming removed 0 bases from V and 5 bases from J, with 11 bases in between.

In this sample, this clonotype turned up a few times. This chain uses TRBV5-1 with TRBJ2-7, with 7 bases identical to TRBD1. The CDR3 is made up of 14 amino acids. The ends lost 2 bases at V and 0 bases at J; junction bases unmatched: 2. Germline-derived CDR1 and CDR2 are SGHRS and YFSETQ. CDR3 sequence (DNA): TGCGCCAGCAGCTTCGGGACAGCCTCCTACGAGCAGTACTTC. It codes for CASSFGTASYEQYF.

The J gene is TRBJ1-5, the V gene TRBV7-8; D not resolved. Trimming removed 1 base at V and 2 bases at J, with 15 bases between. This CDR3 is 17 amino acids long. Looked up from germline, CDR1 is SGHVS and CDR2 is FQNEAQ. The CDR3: CASSLEVPGGGNQPQHF. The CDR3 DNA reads TGTGCCAGCAGCTTAGAGGTCCCCGGCGGGGGCAATCAGCCCCAGCATTTT.

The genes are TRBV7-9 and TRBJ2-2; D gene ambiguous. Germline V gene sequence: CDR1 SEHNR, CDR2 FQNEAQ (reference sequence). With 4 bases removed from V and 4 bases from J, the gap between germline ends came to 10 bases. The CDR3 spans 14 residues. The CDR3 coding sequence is TGTGCCAGCAGCTGGGTCCAGAGCACCGGGGAGCTGTTTTTT. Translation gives CASSWVQSTGELFF.

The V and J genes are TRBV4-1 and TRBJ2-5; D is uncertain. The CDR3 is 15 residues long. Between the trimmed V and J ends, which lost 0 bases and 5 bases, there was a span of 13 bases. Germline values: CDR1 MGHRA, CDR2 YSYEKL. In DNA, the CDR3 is TGCGCCAGCAGCCAAGATCTTCGGCTCAAGGAGACCCAGTACTTC. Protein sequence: CASSQDLRLKETQYF.

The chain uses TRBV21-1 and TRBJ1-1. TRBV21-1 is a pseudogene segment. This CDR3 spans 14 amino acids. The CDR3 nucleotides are TGTGCCAGCAGCAAGGGGAGGGGGAGCACTGAAGCTTTCTTT. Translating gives CASSKGRGSTEAFF.

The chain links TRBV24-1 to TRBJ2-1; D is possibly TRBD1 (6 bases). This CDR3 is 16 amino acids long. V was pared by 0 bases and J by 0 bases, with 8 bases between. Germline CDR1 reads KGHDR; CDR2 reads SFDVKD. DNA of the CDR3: TGTGCCACCAGTGATTTGAGGGGGAGCTCCTACAATGAGCAGTTCTTC. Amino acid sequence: CATSDLRGSSYNEQFF.